The clone carrying this T cell receptor (beta chain) was recorded many times. This specimen belongs to a study of T-cell reconstitution after alpha-beta-depleted transplantation in children. The TCRbeta library was prepared with unique molecular identifiers. MiXCR, applied by TCRdb to the PCR reads, yields one record per CDR3 protein. The sample has hundreds of thousands of distinct CDR3 sequences, approximately 17% seen once. CDR3 length equals 14 residues. V gave up 6 bases and J gave up 8 bases, with 17 bases separating them. The origin of this receptor is a human donor who donated a stem cell graft to a child with acute myeloid leukemia. The rearrangement uses TRBV12-3 or TRBV12-4 and TRBJ2-1, with a tentative D call TRBD2 (5 bases). Material: PBMCs from the stem cell graft donor, obtained from the stem cell graft. The CDR3 bases are TGTGCCAGCAGCAGCCTGAGAGGGAGCGATGAGCAGTTCTTC. Its protein product is CASSSLRGSDEQFF.